The sequence of this T cell receptor beta chain was determined in a study of blood T cell repertoires in COVID-19. Study at large: The analysed material was cDNA or gDNA that came from T cells, B-cell-depleted T cells, or PBMCs.

This CDR3 has 12 amino acids. Germline V gene data show CDR1 as MDHEN and CDR2 as SYDVKM. V lost 6 bases, J lost 8 bases, and 13 bases lay in between. Sequenced by immunoSEQ multiplex PCR; TCRdb stores in-frame clones only, minus some. This table has about 280,000 clones, about 85% appearing once. This chain links TRBV28 with TRBJ1-2; TRBD1 is a possible D gene (6 bases). The sequence came from a woman between 45 and 65 years old who had recovered from COVID-19. Sequenced input: peripheral blood. The CDR3 spells CASSRSGEGYTF. For the CDR3, the DNA is TGTGCCAGCAGCCGTTCAGGGGAGGGCTACACCTTC.